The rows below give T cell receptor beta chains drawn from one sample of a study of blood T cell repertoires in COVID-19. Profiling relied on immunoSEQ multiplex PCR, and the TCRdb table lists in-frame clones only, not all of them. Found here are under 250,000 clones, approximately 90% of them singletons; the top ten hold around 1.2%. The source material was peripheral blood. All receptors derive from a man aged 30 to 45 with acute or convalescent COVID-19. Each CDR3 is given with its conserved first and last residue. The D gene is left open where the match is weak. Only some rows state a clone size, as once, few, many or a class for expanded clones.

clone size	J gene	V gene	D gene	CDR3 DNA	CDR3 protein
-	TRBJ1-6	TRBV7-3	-	TGTGCCAGCAGCTTTATCGCAATGACAGGCCCTATCGATTATTCACCCCTCCACTTT	CASSFIAMTGPIDYSPLHF
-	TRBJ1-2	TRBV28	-	TGTGCCAGCAGACGAACAGGGACCTCCTATGGCTACACCTTC	CASRRTGTSYGYTF
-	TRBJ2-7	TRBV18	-	TGTGCCAGCTCATCTTCTTACGAGCAGTACTTC	CASSSSYEQYF
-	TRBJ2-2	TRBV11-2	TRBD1	TGTGCCAGCAGCCAAAGGGACAGAGTCACCGGGGAGCTGTTTTTT	CASSQRDRVTGELFF
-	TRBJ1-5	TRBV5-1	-	TGCGCCAGCAGCCCACATTATTCGGGGCAGCCCCAGCATTTT	CASSPHYSGQPQHF
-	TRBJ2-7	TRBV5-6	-	TGTGCCAGCAGCTTTCCGGGGGTACGCGAGCAGTACTTC	CASSFPGVREQYF
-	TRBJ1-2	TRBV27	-	TGTGCCAGCCCTATGCCCCGTTATGGCTACACCTTC	CASPMPRYGYTF
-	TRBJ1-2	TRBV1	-	TGCACCAGCAGCCGCCGGGACAGGGTTGTGGATGGCTACACCTTC	CTSSRRDRVVDGYTF
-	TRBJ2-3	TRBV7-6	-	TGTGCCAGCAGCTCAAGCACAGATACGCAGTATTTT	CASSSSTDTQYF
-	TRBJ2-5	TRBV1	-	TGCACCAGCAGCTCCTCCCGGGTGAAGCGGGAAAGGGAGACCCAGTACTTC	CTSSSSRVKRERETQYF
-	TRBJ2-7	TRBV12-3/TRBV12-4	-	TGTGCCAGCAGAGCGGCTCCGGGTGAGCAGTACTTC	CASRAAPGEQYF
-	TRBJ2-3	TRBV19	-	TGTGCCAGTAGTATAGAGAGCAACACAGATACGCAGTATTTT	CASSIESNTDTQYF
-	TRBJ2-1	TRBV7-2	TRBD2	TGTGCCAGCAGCGATAGCGGGGTTTCGTACAATGAGCAGTTCTTC	CASSDSGVSYNEQFF
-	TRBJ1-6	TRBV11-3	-	TGTGCCAGCAGCTTGGGGGGGGTGAGTTCACCCCTCCACTTT	CASSLGGVSSPLHF
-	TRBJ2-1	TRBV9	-	TGTGCCAGCAGCGTAGGGGCAGGCTCATACAATGAGCAGTTCTTC	CASSVGAGSYNEQFF
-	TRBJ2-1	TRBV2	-	TGTGCCAGCAGATCGGATAGCGGCTACAATGAGCAGTTCTTC	CASRSDSGYNEQFF
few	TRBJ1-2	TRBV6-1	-	TGTGCCAGCAGTGAAACTTGGAGAGGGGGCTATGGCTACACCTTC	CASSETWRGGYGYTF
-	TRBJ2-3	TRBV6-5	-	TGTGCCAGCACCAGGGTTTTTACAGATACGCAGTATTTT	CASTRVFTDTQYF
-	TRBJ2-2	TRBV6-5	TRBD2	TGTGCCATCAAAATAGCGGGGAACACCGGGGAGCTGTTTTTT	CAIKIAGNTGELFF
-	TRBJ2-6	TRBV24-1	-	TGTGCCTCGGCCTATTCCCAGGGTGCCGGGGCCAACGTCCTGACTTTC	CASAYSQGAGANVLTF
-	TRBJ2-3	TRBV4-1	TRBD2	TGCGCCAGCAGCCAGCTAGCGGGATCCACAGATACGCAGTATTTT	CASSQLAGSTDTQYF
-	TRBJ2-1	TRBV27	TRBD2	TGTGCCAGCAGTTTATCCGCACTAGCGGGGGGGAAACCATACAATGAGCAGTTCTTC	CASSLSALAGGKPYNEQFF
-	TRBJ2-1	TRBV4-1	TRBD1	TGCGCCAGCAGCGTACAGGGGAGCTCCTACAATGAGCAGTTCTTC	CASSVQGSSYNEQFF
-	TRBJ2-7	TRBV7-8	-	TGTGCCAGCAGCCCTAACTACGAGCAGTACTTC	CASSPNYEQYF
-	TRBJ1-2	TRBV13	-	TGTGCCAGCAGCAGAGGGCCTTCCCCAGATGGCTACACCTTC	CASSRGPSPDGYTF
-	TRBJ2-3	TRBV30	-	TGTGCCTGGATAGGCGGAAGCACAGATACGCAGTATTTT	CAWIGGSTDTQYF
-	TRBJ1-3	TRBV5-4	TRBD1	TGTGCCAGCAGTTTGGACAGGGAAGCAGGAAACACCATATATTTT	CASSLDREAGNTIYF
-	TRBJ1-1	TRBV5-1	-	TGCGCCAGCAGCTTCGATAGGAACACTGAAGCTTTCTTT	CASSFDRNTEAFF
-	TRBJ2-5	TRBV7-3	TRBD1	TGTGCCAGCAGCTCAAGAGCCGGGACAGGGGAGACCCAGTACTTC	CASSSRAGTGETQYF
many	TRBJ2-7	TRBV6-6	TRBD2	TGTGCCAGCAGCGACAGCGCTAGCGGGACCTACGAGCAGTACTTC	CASSDSASGTYEQYF
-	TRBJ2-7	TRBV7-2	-	TGTGCCAGCAGCCCGCGTCTAGCACTCGCCTACGAGCAGTACTTC	CASSPRLALAYEQYF
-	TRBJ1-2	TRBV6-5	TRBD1	TGTGCCAGCAGTTTGGACAGGGCGCGTGGCTACACCTTC	CASSLDRARGYTF
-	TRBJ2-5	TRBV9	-	TGTGCCAGCAGCGTAAACGTAGCGGTAGGTGAGACCCAGTACTTC	CASSVNVAVGETQYF
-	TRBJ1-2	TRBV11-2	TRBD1	TGTGCCAGCAGACTTCGACAGGGTGCTAACTATGGCTACACCTTC	CASRLRQGANYGYTF
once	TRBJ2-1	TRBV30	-	TGTGCGGGAGTCTACAATGAGCAGTTCTTC	CAGVYNEQFF
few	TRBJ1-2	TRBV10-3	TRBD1	TGTGCCATCAGTGAGCGACCGGGGACAGGCTATGGCTACACCTTC	CAISERPGTGYGYTF
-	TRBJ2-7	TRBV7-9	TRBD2	TGTGCCAGCAGCTCCGGGGAGGGAGTGAACGAGCAGTACTTC	CASSSGEGVNEQYF
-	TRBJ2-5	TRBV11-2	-	TGTGCCAGCAGCCTAAGGAGGGAGACCCAGTACTTC	CASSLRRETQYF
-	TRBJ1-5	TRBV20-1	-	TGCAGTGCTAGATGGGGCCCTAACCAGCATTTT	CSARWGPNQHF
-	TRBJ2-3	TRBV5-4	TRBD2	TGTGCCAGCAGCTTCGGGGGCGGGAGGGGTAGCGATACGCAGTATTTT	CASSFGGGRGSDTQYF
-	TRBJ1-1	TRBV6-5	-	TGTGCCAGCAGTTCCGGCGGATTTATGAACACTGAAGCTTTCTTT	CASSSGGFMNTEAFF
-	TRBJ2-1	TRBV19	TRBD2	TGTGCCAGTAGTATTAGCGGGAGAGCCTCCTACAATGAGCAGTTCTTC	CASSISGRASYNEQFF
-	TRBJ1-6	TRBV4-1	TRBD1	TGCGCCAGCAGCCACCCGACAGGGTATAATTCACCCCTCCACTTT	CASSHPTGYNSPLHF
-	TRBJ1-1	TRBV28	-	TGTGCCAGCAGTGACAGGAACACTGAAGCTTTCTTT	CASSDRNTEAFF
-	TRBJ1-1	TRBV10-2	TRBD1	TGCGCCAGCAGTGACTGGACAGGGGGCTCGGGCACTGAAGCTTTCTTT	CASSDWTGGSGTEAFF
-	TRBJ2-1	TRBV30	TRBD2	TGTGCCTGGAACGAAGGACTAGCGGGGCTTTCCTACAATGAGCAGTTCTTC	CAWNEGLAGLSYNEQFF
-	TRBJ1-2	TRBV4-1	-	TGCGCCAGCAGCCAATGGGGGGTTGCCGCGGATGGCTACACCTTC	CASSQWGVAADGYTF